This is a list of T cell receptor beta chains from one sample in a study of shared clonotypes between healthy human individuals. This table comes from immunoSEQ multiplex PCR, and its TCRdb copy is limited to in-frame clones, with some not included. Of hundreds of thousands of clones in the sample, roughly 96% were seen once. The sequencing input was naive CD8+ T cells sorted from blood. The receptors here all came from a woman in her 30s in good health. Both conserved end residues are part of each CDR3. D genes are given only for firm matches. Rows may omit the clone size; those that give it use once, few, many or a size class.

TRBV27	NA	TRBJ1-5	once	CASTLDSNNQPQHF	TGTGCCAGCACACTAGACAGTAACAATCAGCCCCAGCATTTT
TRBV11-2	NA	TRBJ2-1	NA	CASSLELTLVNEQFF	TGTGCCAGCAGCTTGGAACTCACCCTAGTCAATGAGCAGTTCTTC
TRBV5-6	NA	TRBJ2-7	NA	CASSLGVMEQYF	TGTGCCAGCAGCTTGGGCGTGATGGAGCAGTACTTC
TRBV28	NA	TRBJ2-1	NA	CASSLSPRNEQFF	TGTGCCAGCAGTTTAAGTCCGAGGAATGAGCAGTTCTTC
TRBV27	TRBD1	TRBJ2-4	once	CASSTNRGNIQYF	TGTGCCAGCAGTACAAACAGGGGAAACATTCAGTACTTC
TRBV10-2	NA	TRBJ2-6	NA	CASLTGSGANVLTF	TGCGCCAGCCTAACAGGGTCTGGGGCCAACGTCCTGACTTTC
TRBV27	NA	TRBJ1-1	NA	CATSDSPIMNTEAFF	TGTGCCACCTCAGACAGCCCCATCATGAACACTGAAGCTTTCTTT
TRBV27	TRBD2	TRBJ2-7	NA	CASSHRTSGSYEQYF	TGTGCCAGCAGCCATAGGACTAGCGGTTCCTACGAGCAGTACTTC
TRBV7-8	NA	TRBJ2-7	NA	CASSFSRVAYEQYF	TGTGCCAGCAGCTTCTCTCGGGTGGCCTACGAGCAGTACTTC
TRBV28	NA	TRBJ1-1	NA	CASSPPRPNTEAFF	TGTGCCAGCAGTCCCCCCAGGCCGAACACTGAAGCTTTCTTT
TRBV28	NA	TRBJ2-4	NA	CASSLGTIAPKLTKNIQYF	TGTGCCAGCAGTCTAGGTACTATAGCTCCGAAATTAACCAAAAACATTCAGTACTTC
TRBV2	NA	TRBJ2-7	NA	CASLGVSGSYEQYF	TGTGCCAGCCTGGGGGTGTCGGGCTCCTACGAGCAGTACTTC
TRBV6-5	NA	TRBJ1-2	NA	CASSYSRGTNYGYTF	TGTGCCAGCAGTTACTCGAGAGGAACTAACTATGGCTACACCTTC
TRBV11-2	NA	TRBJ2-1	NA	CASSLEGAGLFF	TGTGCCAGCAGCTTAGAGGGGGCGGGTTTGTTCTTC
TRBV28	NA	TRBJ1-1	NA	CASSATGSLGYTEAFF	TGTGCCAGCAGTGCCACAGGGTCCCTAGGGTACACTGAAGCTTTCTTT
TRBV19	NA	TRBJ2-2	once	CASSIFTGELFF	TGTGCCAGTAGTATATTTACCGGGGAGCTGTTTTTT
TRBV10-3	TRBD2	TRBJ2-7	NA	CAISTSGTSGVEQYF	TGTGCCATCAGTACTTCCGGGACTAGCGGTGTCGAGCAGTACTTC
TRBV2	TRBD1	TRBJ2-1	NA	CASSGQGARYNEQFF	TGTGCCAGCAGTGGACAGGGGGCGCGGTACAATGAGCAGTTCTTC
TRBV5-4	NA	TRBJ1-3	NA	CASSFDQNGNTIYF	TGTGCCAGCAGCTTCGATCAAAATGGAAACACCATATATTTT
TRBV4-2	NA	TRBJ1-1	NA	CARYRDTEAFF	TGTGCCAGGTACAGGGACACTGAAGCTTTCTTT
TRBV27	NA	TRBJ2-3	NA	CASSASPSTDTQYF	TGTGCCAGCAGTGCCTCGCCAAGCACAGATACGCAGTATTTT
TRBV7-9	TRBD2	TRBJ2-7	NA	CASSLFGLAGGSSYEQYF	TGTGCCAGCAGCTTATTTGGACTAGCGGGAGGGTCCTCCTACGAGCAGTACTTC
TRBV7-9	NA	TRBJ2-7	NA	CASSRDWTGDEQYF	TGTGCCAGCAGCCGGGACTGGACCGGGGACGAGCAGTACTTC
TRBV28	NA	TRBJ2-7	NA	CASRGQGNAEQYF	TGTGCCAGCAGGGGGCAGGGAAACGCCGAGCAGTACTTC
TRBV29-1	TRBD1	TRBJ1-2	once	CSVGDGTAYGYTF	TGCAGCGTTGGTGACGGGACAGCCTATGGCTACACCTTC
TRBV5-4	NA	TRBJ1-3	NA	CASSWGNTIYF	TGTGCCAGCAGCTGGGGAAACACCATATATTTT
TRBV7-8	TRBD2	TRBJ2-1	NA	CASSSQQVKSGLATYNEQFF	TGTGCCAGCAGCTCGCAACAGGTTAAAAGCGGACTAGCGACATACAATGAGCAGTTCTTC
TRBV5-6	NA	TRBJ1-1	NA	CASSPRPPVGTEAFF	TGTGCCAGCAGCCCCCGACCGCCGGTAGGAACTGAAGCTTTCTTT
TRBV10-3	TRBD1	TRBJ2-7	NA	CAISGGTGRLYEQYF	TGTGCCATCAGTGGTGGGACAGGGCGTTTGTACGAGCAGTACTTC
TRBV7-8	NA	TRBJ1-4	NA	CASSEARATNEKLFF	TGTGCCAGCAGCGAAGCCCGTGCAACTAATGAAAAACTGTTTTTT
TRBV7-2	TRBD2	TRBJ2-7	once	CATSRAGGLNEQYF	TGTGCCACCAGCCGAGCGGGAGGGCTCAACGAGCAGTACTTC
TRBV10-3	TRBD2	TRBJ2-5	NA	CAISESLAGGQETQYF	TGTGCCATCAGTGAGTCGTTAGCGGGTGGCCAAGAGACCCAGTACTTC
TRBV27	NA	TRBJ2-4	NA	CASSFHKALDKNIQYF	TGTGCCAGCAGTTTTCATAAAGCCTTGGACAAAAACATTCAGTACTTC
TRBV6-5	TRBD1	TRBJ2-2	NA	CASSPPTGGPGELFF	TGTGCCAGCAGTCCCCCCACAGGGGGGCCCGGGGAGCTGTTTTTT
TRBV4-2	NA	TRBJ1-1	NA	CASSQGGRVEAFF	TGTGCCAGCAGCCAAGGGGGAAGGGTGGAAGCTTTCTTT
TRBV15	TRBD2	TRBJ2-1	NA	CATSSPREAHNEQFF	TGTGCCACCAGCAGTCCGCGGGAGGCCCACAATGAGCAGTTCTTC
TRBV5-1	NA	TRBJ2-7	NA	CASSLVGSGYEQYF	TGCGCCAGCAGCTTGGTAGGAAGTGGGTACGAGCAGTACTTC
TRBV27	NA	TRBJ1-5	NA	CASSLPGQPQHF	TGTGCCAGCAGTCTCCCGGGCCAGCCCCAGCATTTT
TRBV15	NA	TRBJ2-5	NA	CATSRYSPNQETQYF	TGTGCCACCAGTCGTTATAGTCCCAACCAAGAGACCCAGTACTTC
TRBV28	NA	TRBJ2-7	NA	CASSLGRSSYEQYF	TGTGCCAGCAGTTTGGGGAGAAGCTCCTACGAGCAGTACTTC
TRBV28	NA	TRBJ2-1	NA	CASRLPLSDEQFF	TGTGCCAGCAGGCTTCCGCTATCGGATGAGCAGTTCTTC
TRBV27	TRBD1	TRBJ2-5	NA	CASSTLKTGVPETQYF	TGTGCCAGCAGTACACTAAAAACAGGGGTCCCAGAGACCCAGTACTTC
TRBV11-2	TRBD2	TRBJ2-7	NA	CASSKLAGGTYEQYF	TGTGCCAGCAGCAAGCTAGCGGGAGGGACCTACGAGCAGTACTTC
TRBV10-3	TRBD1	TRBJ1-1	NA	CAISPGQGDTEAFF	TGTGCCATCAGCCCCGGACAGGGAGACACTGAAGCTTTCTTT
TRBV28	NA	TRBJ2-7	NA	CASSLTGGSYEQYF	TGTGCCAGCAGTTTGACAGGTGGCTCCTACGAGCAGTACTTC
TRBV9	NA	TRBJ1-4	NA	CASSAGTANEKLFF	TGTGCCAGCAGCGCCGGGACGGCTAATGAAAAACTGTTTTTT
TRBV30	NA	TRBJ2-7	NA	CAWTIDGRSYEQYF	TGTGCCTGGACGATAGATGGGAGATCCTACGAGCAGTACTTC
TRBV7-2	NA	TRBJ2-2	NA	CASSFFSPGELFF	TGTGCCAGCAGCTTTTTCTCTCCCGGGGAGCTGTTTTTT
TRBV7-9	NA	TRBJ2-7	NA	CASSPGYEQYF	TGTGCCAGCAGCCCCGGGTACGAGCAGTACTTC
TRBV6-1	NA	TRBJ1-2	NA	CASSEAEGGYGYTF	TGTGCCAGCAGTGAAGCAGAGGGAGGCTATGGCTACACCTTC
TRBV11-2	NA	TRBJ2-7	NA	CATQDPGAHEQYF	TGTGCCACCCAAGACCCTGGGGCCCACGAGCAGTACTTC
TRBV28	TRBD2	TRBJ2-1	NA	CASSSGVSGMYEQFF	TGTGCCAGCAGTTCCGGGGTTAGCGGGATGTATGAGCAGTTCTTC
TRBV25-1	NA	TRBJ2-1	NA	CASSETRVTLDEQFF	TGTGCCAGCAGTGAAACTAGGGTGACCTTAGATGAGCAGTTCTTC
TRBV19	TRBD1	TRBJ2-7	few	CASSTDRYEQYF	TGTGCCAGTAGTACGGACAGGTACGAGCAGTACTTC
TRBV19	NA	TRBJ2-7	NA	CASSISDGSYEQYF	TGTGCCAGTAGTATTTCCGACGGCTCCTACGAGCAGTACTTC